This TCR beta chain was captured by sequencing in a study of blood T cell repertoires in COVID-19. Germline V gene lookup returns CDR1 MNHEY and CDR2 SVGAGI. The junction had 12 bases not matched to a gene; V was cut back by 6 bases and J by 6 bases. CDR3 length equals 15 residues. Data came from immunoSEQ multiplex PCR; TCRdb stores just in-frame clones and leaves some out. The sample holds around 42,000 clones; approximately 90% are singletons and the top ten take about 4.6%. This TCR was sampled from a human donor in a cohort sampled during active COVID-19. Sequencing was carried out using peripheral blood. The chain is built from TRBV6-5 and TRBJ2-3; 7 nucleotides line up with TRBD1. The CDR3 DNA sequence: TGTGCCAGCAGCCCCTCGGGACAGACAATGGATACGCAGTATTTT. It yields the protein CASSPSGQTMDTQYF.